The subject of this entry is one T cell receptor beta chain. Its specificity is unknown. Trimming cost V 6 bases and J 2 bases, with 14 bases left between them. Germline values: CDR1 SGHNT, CDR2 YENEEA. The CDR3 contains 15 residues. The TCR beta profiling, which covered VDJ combination and CDR3 sequence, was carried out using genomic DNA as the template. TCRdb ran MiXCR on the reads and lists one entry per CDR3 protein. The sample records a few hundred thousand distinct CDR3 sequences, roughly 80% being singletons. Those patients picked for sequencing had displayed CD8+CD57+ cell expansion on flow cytometry. The sample is drawn from a study of CD8+CD57+ T cells in acquired aplastic anemia. Study at large: Mean DNA quantity obtained from sorted CD4+ and CD8+ cells was about 3.5 ug.

Study outcomes and limitations: Shared by patients and controls, approximately 28 CD8+ CDR3s were abundant in patients.

This TCR was sampled from a human donor with aplastic anemia. The source material was sorted CD4+, CD8+, or CD8+CD57+ T cells (not recorded which) from PBMCs. The J gene is TRBJ2-4, the V gene TRBV11-3; D is unresolved. CDR3 protein: CASSDVQETKNIQYF. DNA of the CDR3: TGTGCCAGCAGTGACGTGCAGGAAACCAAAAACATTCAGTACTTC.